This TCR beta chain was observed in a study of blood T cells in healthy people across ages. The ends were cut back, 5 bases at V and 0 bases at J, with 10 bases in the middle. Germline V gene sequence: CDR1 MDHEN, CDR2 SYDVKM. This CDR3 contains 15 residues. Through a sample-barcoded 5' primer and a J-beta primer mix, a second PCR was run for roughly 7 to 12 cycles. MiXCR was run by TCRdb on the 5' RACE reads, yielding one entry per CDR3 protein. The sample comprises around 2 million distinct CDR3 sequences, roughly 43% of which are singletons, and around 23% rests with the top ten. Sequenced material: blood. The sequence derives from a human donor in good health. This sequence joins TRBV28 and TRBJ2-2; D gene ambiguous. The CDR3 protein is CASSVSGANTGELFF. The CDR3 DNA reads TGTGCCAGCAGTGTTTCAGGAGCGAACACCGGGGAGCTGTTTTTT.